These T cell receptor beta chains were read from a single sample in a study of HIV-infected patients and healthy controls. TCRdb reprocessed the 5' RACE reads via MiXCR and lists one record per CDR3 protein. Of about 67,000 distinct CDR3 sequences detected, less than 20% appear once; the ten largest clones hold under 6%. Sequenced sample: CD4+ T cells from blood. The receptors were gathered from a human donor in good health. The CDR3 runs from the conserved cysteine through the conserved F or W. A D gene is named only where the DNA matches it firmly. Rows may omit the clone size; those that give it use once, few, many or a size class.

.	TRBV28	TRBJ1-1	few	CASRVWSAPAEAFF	TGTGCCAGCCGGGTTTGGTCCGCTCCGGCTGAAGCTTTCTTT
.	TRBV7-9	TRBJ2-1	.	CASSLGHEQFF	TGTGCCAGCAGCTTGGGCCATGAGCAGTTCTTC
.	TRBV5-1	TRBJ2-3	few	CASATTRSTDTQYF	TGCGCCAGCGCTACCACGAGGAGCACAGATACGCAGTATTTT
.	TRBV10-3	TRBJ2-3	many	CAIRKDTDTQYF	TGTGCCATCAGGAAAGACACAGATACGCAGTATTTT
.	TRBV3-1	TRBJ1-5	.	CASSQIGSDQPQHF	TGTGCCAGCAGCCAAATCGGGTCGGATCAGCCCCAGCATTTT
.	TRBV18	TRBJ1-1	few	CASSPRGSTEAFF	TGTGCCAGCTCACCACGGGGCAGCACTGAAGCTTTCTTT
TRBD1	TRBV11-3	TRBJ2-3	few	CASSPRDRGGGGHAQYF	TGTGCCAGCAGCCCCCGGGACAGGGGTGGGGGGGGACACGCGCAGTATTTT
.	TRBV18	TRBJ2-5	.	CASAKETQYF	TGTGCCAGCGCAAAAGAGACCCAGTACTTC
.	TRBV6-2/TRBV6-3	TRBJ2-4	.	CASSSEPVTVQYF	TGTGCCAGCAGTTCTGAACCGGTAACGGTACAGTACTTC
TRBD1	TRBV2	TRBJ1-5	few	CASRTGTEWADGNQPQHF	TGTGCCAGCAGAACCGGGACAGAGTGGGCAGATGGCAATCAGCCCCAGCATTTT
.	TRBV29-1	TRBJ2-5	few	CSYGIGFETQYF	TGCAGCTATGGTATAGGGTTTGAGACCCAGTACTTC
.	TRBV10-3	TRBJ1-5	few	CAISVGDGYNQPQHF	TGTGCCATCAGTGTAGGGGACGGTTACAATCAGCCCCAGCATTTT
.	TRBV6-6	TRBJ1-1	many	CASSPDSRKMWTEAFF	TGTGCCAGCAGTCCGGACAGCCGGAAGATGTGGACTGAAGCTTTCTTT
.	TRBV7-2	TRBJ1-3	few	CASQDPISGNTIYF	TGTGCCAGTCAGGATCCAATCTCTGGAAACACCATATATTTT
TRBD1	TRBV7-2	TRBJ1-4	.	CASSPQGGRGGKLFF	TGTGCCAGCAGCCCACAAGGGGGCAGGGGTGGAAAACTGTTTTTT
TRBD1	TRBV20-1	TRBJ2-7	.	CSAQMGQGTETYEQYF	TGCAGTGCCCAAATGGGACAGGGAACAGAAACATACGAGCAGTACTTC
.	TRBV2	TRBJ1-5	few	CASDGPGAGRYSNQPQHF	TGTGCCAGCGATGGCCCTGGAGCCGGGCGATATAGCAATCAGCCCCAGCATTTT
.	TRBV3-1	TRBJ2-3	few	CASSHLGDGMSDTQYF	TGTGCCAGCAGCCATCTGGGGGATGGGATGAGCGATACGCAGTATTTT
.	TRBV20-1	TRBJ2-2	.	CSARGSNTGELFF	TGCAGTGCTAGGGGTAGTAACACCGGGGAGCTGTTTTTT
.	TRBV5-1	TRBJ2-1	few	CASSLRVVGAEQFF	TGCGCCAGCAGCCTTAGGGTTGTGGGGGCTGAGCAGTTCTTC
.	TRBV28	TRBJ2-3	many	CATHGQGGWGTDTQYF	TGTGCCACCCACGGGCAGGGAGGATGGGGGACAGATACGCAGTATTTT
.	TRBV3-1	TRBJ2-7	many	CASSTGWGADEQYF	TGTGCCAGCAGCACAGGGTGGGGCGCCGACGAGCAGTACTTC
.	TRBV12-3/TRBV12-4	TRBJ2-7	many	CASSSGDSYEQYF	TGTGCCAGCAGTTCGGGAGACAGCTACGAGCAGTACTTC
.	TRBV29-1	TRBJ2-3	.	CSVAVRQLGTDTQYF	TGCAGCGTTGCGGTTCGACAGCTCGGCACAGATACGCAGTATTTT
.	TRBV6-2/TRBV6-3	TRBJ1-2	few	CASSPGSKYGYTF	TGTGCCAGCAGTCCAGGGAGTAAATATGGCTACACCTTC
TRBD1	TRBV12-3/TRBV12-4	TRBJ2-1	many	CASSPHRGDYNEQFF	TGTGCCAGCAGTCCCCACAGGGGGGATTACAATGAGCAGTTCTTC
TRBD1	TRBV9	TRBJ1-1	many	CASRVQAGQSNTEAFF	TGTGCCAGCAGAGTCCAAGCGGGACAGTCGAACACTGAAGCTTTCTTT
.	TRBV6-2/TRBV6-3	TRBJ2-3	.	CASLGAALSTDTQYF	TGTGCCAGCCTCGGGGCAGCCCTATCCACAGATACGCAGTATTTT
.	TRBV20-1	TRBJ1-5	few	CSARIGRDQPQHF	TGCAGTGCTAGGATAGGTCGAGACCAGCCCCAGCATTTT
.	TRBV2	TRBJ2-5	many	CASRQEETQYF	TGTGCCAGCAGACAGGAAGAGACCCAGTACTTC
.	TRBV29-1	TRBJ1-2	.	CSVEGSEGSRGYTF	TGCAGCGTTGAAGGTTCAGAGGGTTCTCGTGGCTACACCTTC
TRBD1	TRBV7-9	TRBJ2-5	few	CASSLGDRRAQETQYF	TGTGCCAGCAGCTTAGGGGACAGGCGGGCGCAAGAGACCCAGTACTTC
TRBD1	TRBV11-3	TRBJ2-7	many	CASSPGTGGAYEQYF	TGTGCCAGCAGCCCTGGGACAGGGGGCGCTTACGAGCAGTACTTC
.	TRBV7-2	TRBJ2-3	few	CASRETGSTDTQYF	TGTGCCAGCCGGGAGACAGGTAGCACAGATACGCAGTATTTT
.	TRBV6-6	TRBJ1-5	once	CASSYGVDNQPQHF	TGTGCCAGCAGTTACGGGGTAGACAATCAGCCCCAGCATTTT
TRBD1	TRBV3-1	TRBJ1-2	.	CASSQNGQVPNYGYTF	TGTGCCAGCAGCCAAAATGGACAGGTCCCAAACTATGGCTACACCTTC
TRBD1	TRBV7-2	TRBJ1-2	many	CASSLVSGGDPYGYTF	TGTGCCAGCAGCTTAGTTTCAGGGGGGGACCCCTATGGCTACACCTTC
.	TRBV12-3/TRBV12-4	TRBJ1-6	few	CASSLRGTNSPLHF	TGTGCCAGCAGTTTACGGGGTACGAATTCACCCCTCCACTTT
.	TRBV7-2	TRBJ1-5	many	CASSLVRGMGQPQHF	TGTGCCAGCAGCCTAGTGAGGGGTATGGGGCAGCCCCAGCATTTT
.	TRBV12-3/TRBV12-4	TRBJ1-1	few	CASSYPLEVLNTEAFF	TGTGCCAGCAGTTACCCATTGGAGGTGCTAAACACTGAAGCTTTCTTT